Shown below are 5 T cell receptor beta chains from a single sample sequenced in a study of blood T cell repertoires in COVID-19. Sequencing was performed with immunoSEQ multiplex PCR; in TCRdb, only in-frame clones are kept and a portion is missing. The sample contains some 80,000 clones, about four fifths of which appear only once. Sample: peripheral blood. The receptors derive from a woman in her seventies with acute or convalescent COVID-19.

The V call is TRBV13, the J call TRBJ2-5; tentative D call: TRBD2 (5 bases). V lost 3 bases and J lost 3, with 11 bases in between. Germline V lookup: CDR1 PRHDT, CDR2 FYEKMQ (reference sequence). The CDR3 spans 14 residues. The CDR3 region has the DNA TGTGCCAGCAGCTTTAGGACGGGAAAAGAGACCCAGTACTTC. This encodes CASSFRTGKETQYF.

This chain joins TRBV20-1 and TRBJ2-1, with 7 bases aligning to TRBD2. V lost 3 bases to trimming and J lost 3 bases; unmatched junction nucleotides: 5. This CDR3 is 14 amino acids long. Per germline, CDR1 DFQATT and CDR2 SNEGSKA (reference sequence). CDR3: CSASLASGYNEQFF. The CDR3 region has the DNA TGCAGTGCTAGTCTGGCTAGCGGCTACAATGAGCAGTTCTTC.

Notes on this clone: Other DNA sequences within the sample encode an identical CDR3. The chain uses TRBV7-3 and TRBJ2-5; 7 nucleotides agree with TRBD2. Trimming took 2 bases from V and 5 from J; bases not matched to a gene: 5. CDR1 SGHTA and CDR2 FQGTGA come from the germline V gene. There are 14 residues in the CDR3. The CDR3 loop is CASSLAGVGETQYF. The CDR3 nucleotides are TGTGCCAGCAGCTTAGCGGGAGTGGGGGAGACCCAGTACTTC.

The V and J genes are TRBV24-1 and TRBJ2-7; 7 nucleotides agree with TRBD1. CDR1 is KGHDR and CDR2 is SFDVKD in the germline V gene. V trimming: 5 bases; J trimming: 2 bases; junction bases outside the gene matches: 5. The CDR3 has 14 residues. This CDR3 reads CATSAGTAPYEQYF. The CDR3 DNA reads TGTGCCACCAGTGCCGGGACAGCTCCCTACGAGCAGTACTTC.

This chain uses TRBV11-2 with TRBJ1-4, with D perhaps TRBD1 (6 bases). CDR1 is SGHAT, CDR2 FQNNGV, per germline. The CDR3 totals 15 residues. The V gene lost 1 base and the J gene lost 7 bases, with 13 bases spanning the gap. Here the CDR3 reads CASSLVGEGGEKLFF. CDR3 bases: TGTGCCAGCAGCTTAGTGGGGGAAGGGGGTGAAAAACTGTTTTTT. Supplemented by reference TRBV11-2 and TRBJ1-4, the full variable domain reads EAGVAQSPRYKIIEKRQSVAFWCNPISGHATLYWYQQILGQGPKLLIQFQNNGVVDDSQLPKDRFSAERLKGVDSTLKIQPAKLEDSAVYLCASSLVGEGGEKLFFGSGTQLSVL.